This is a list of T cell receptor beta chains from one sample in a study of regulatory T cells in long-lasting Graves disease. One entry per CDR3 protein, called by TCRdb with MiXCR from the multiplex PCR reads. This sample yields under 300,000 distinct CDR3 sequences, of which around a sixth are seen a single time; 12% to 15% belongs to the top ten. These data were also filed under a second study, of T cells in Graves' hyperthyroidism and ophthalmopathy.

The sample was peripheral blood mononuclear cells (PBMCs), taken at new diagnosis, from a patient treated with antithyroid drugs. Every receptor here comes from a woman aged 30 to 39 with Graves disease. CDR3s include the opening cysteine and the closing phenylalanine or tryptophan. A D gene is named only where the DNA matches it firmly. Clone size is given for some rows only: seen once, a few or many times, or a class if the clone is expanded.

V gene,J gene,CDR3 length,clone size,D gene,CDR3 protein,CDR3 DNA
TRBV11-2,TRBJ1-3,17,many,.,CASSPRAGPPGGNTIYF,TGTGCCAGCAGCCCCCGGGCGGGACCGCCGGGGGGAAACACCATATATTTT
TRBV25-1,TRBJ1-5,13,few,TRBD1,CASSDTGGQPQHF,TGTGCCAGCAGTGACACAGGGGGTCAGCCCCAGCATTTT
TRBV7-2,TRBJ1-5,12,many,.,CASSSPGRPQHF,TGTGCCAGCAGCTCCCCTGGGAGGCCCCAGCATTTT
TRBV6-1,TRBJ1-2,17,many,TRBD1,CASSSRTGVTPTYGYTF,TGTGCCAGCAGTAGTCGGACAGGGGTTACTCCTACCTATGGCTACACCTTC
TRBV10-2,TRBJ2-2,13,few,.,CASTEGFAGELFF,TGCGCCAGCACGGAGGGATTCGCCGGGGAGCTGTTTTTT
TRBV12-3/TRBV12-4,TRBJ2-5,13,many,.,CASSHLRVKTQYF,TGTGCCAGCAGTCACCTAAGGGTTAAGACCCAGTACTTC
TRBV7-6,TRBJ2-6,15,many,.,CASSFGGAGANVLTF,TGTGCCAGCAGCTTCGGAGGGGCTGGGGCCAACGTCCTGACTTTC
TRBV20-1,TRBJ2-5,17,many,TRBD2,CSARWTSGGAWRETQYF,TGCAGTGCTAGGTGGACTAGCGGGGGGGCCTGGCGTGAGACCCAGTACTTC
TRBV6-2/TRBV6-3,TRBJ1-5,13,.,.,CASSYPVGQPQHF,TGTGCCAGCAGTTACCCAGTGGGGCAGCCCCAGCATTTT
TRBV20-1,TRBJ2-2,14,.,TRBD1,CSASQGGNTGELFF,TGCAGTGCTTCACAGGGGGGCAACACCGGGGAGCTGTTTTTT
TRBV11-2,TRBJ2-5,13,many,.,CASSLNSVETQYF,TGTGCCAGCAGCTTAAATAGCGTGGAGACCCAGTACTTC
TRBV2,TRBJ2-7,16,.,TRBD2,CASRILAGGASYEQYF,TGTGCCAGCAGAATCTTAGCGGGGGGGGCATCCTACGAGCAGTACTTC
TRBV9,TRBJ2-7,14,.,TRBD2,CASSVGGEGYEQYF,TGTGCCAGCAGCGTAGGAGGGGAGGGCTACGAGCAGTACTTC
TRBV6-4,TRBJ2-7,19,few,TRBD1,CASPPGQGVAPRKIYEQYF,TGTGCCAGCCCCCCCGGACAGGGAGTGGCCCCTCGTAAGATCTACGAGCAGTACTTC
TRBV19,TRBJ2-1,14,.,TRBD2,CASATSGAYNEQFF,TGTGCCAGTGCAACTAGCGGAGCCTACAATGAGCAGTTCTTC
TRBV7-2,TRBJ2-7,15,many,TRBD1,CASSHGTGGINEQYF,TGTGCCAGCAGCCATGGGACAGGGGGAATAAACGAGCAGTACTTC
TRBV5-4,TRBJ2-7,14,.,TRBD2,CASSLTSGDYEQYF,TGTGCCAGCAGCTTGACTAGCGGGGATTACGAGCAGTACTTC
TRBV5-1,TRBJ2-6,18,many,TRBD2,CASSFTTSGPSGANVLTF,TGCGCCAGCAGCTTCACGACTAGCGGGCCCTCTGGGGCCAACGTCCTGACTTTC
TRBV6-2/TRBV6-3,TRBJ2-7,14,many,.,CASSTWDWPYEQYF,TGTGCCAGCAGTACCTGGGACTGGCCCTACGAGCAGTACTTC
TRBV4-1,TRBJ2-5,16,few,TRBD2,CASSHASGGARETQYF,TGCGCCAGCAGCCATGCAAGCGGGGGGGCCCGAGAGACCCAGTACTTC
TRBV5-6,TRBJ1-5,15,many,TRBD1,CASSYRGTVSQPQHF,TGTGCCAGCAGCTACCGCGGGACAGTGTCCCAGCCCCAGCATTTT
TRBV4-1,TRBJ2-3,22,.,TRBD2,CASSQPWGRGTSVSPSTDTQYF,TGCGCCAGCAGCCAACCATGGGGGAGAGGGACTAGCGTATCTCCTAGCACAGATACGCAGTATTTT
TRBV11-3,TRBJ2-3,14,many,TRBD2,CASSSGRGTDTQYF,TGTGCCAGCAGCTCCGGGAGGGGAACAGATACGCAGTATTTT
TRBV20-1,TRBJ1-1,14,.,.,CSAPTLQGITEAFF,TGCAGTGCTCCGACCTTACAGGGTATCACTGAAGCTTTCTTT
TRBV29-1,TRBJ2-4,14,many,TRBD2,CSVEDSGGGDIQYF,TGCAGCGTTGAAGATAGTGGGGGGGGAGACATTCAGTACTTC
TRBV27,TRBJ2-1,15,many,TRBD2,CASSLLAGGVNEQFF,TGTGCCAGCAGTCTCCTAGCGGGGGGGGTCAATGAGCAGTTCTTC
TRBV5-1,TRBJ1-2,13,many,.,CASSLERVYGYTF,TGTGCCAGCAGCCTGGAACGGGTTTATGGCTACACCTTC
TRBV19,TRBJ1-6,12,many,TRBD1,CASRTGNSPLHF,TGTGCCAGTAGGACAGGGAATTCACCCCTCCACTTT
TRBV12-5,TRBJ2-7,18,many,.,CASAFIPPVGRSSYEQYF,TGTGCTAGTGCCTTTATCCCGCCCGTAGGCCGCAGCTCCTACGAGCAGTACTTC
TRBV15,TRBJ1-6,16,many,.,CATSRSRGRVNSPLHF,TGTGCCACCAGCAGATCAAGGGGAAGAGTTAATTCACCCCTCCACTTT
TRBV3-1,TRBJ2-7,15,many,.,CASSQDGGNLDEQYF,TGTGCCAGCAGCCAAGATGGGGGGAACCTCGACGAGCAGTACTTC
TRBV7-9,TRBJ1-2,14,many,TRBD1,CASSFRNRGPGYTF,TGTGCCAGCAGCTTCCGAAACAGGGGGCCTGGCTACACCTTC
TRBV28,TRBJ1-2,16,many,.,CASSPPGSLFNYGYTF,TGTGCCAGCAGTCCCCCGGGGAGCCTCTTTAACTATGGCTACACCTTC
TRBV19,TRBJ2-7,15,.,.,CASSGGQGGAYEQYF,TGTGCCAGTAGCGGGGGTCAGGGAGGCGCCTACGAGCAGTACTTC
TRBV7-2,TRBJ1-5,14,few,.,CASSLDSSYQPQHF,TGTGCCAGCAGCTTGGACAGTTCCTATCAGCCCCAGCATTTT
TRBV27,TRBJ2-2,14,many,.,CASWAGLPTGELFF,TGTGCCAGCTGGGCGGGGCTTCCTACCGGGGAGCTGTTTTTT
TRBV6-9,TRBJ1-5,16,many,.,CASSYRADAPYQPQHF,TGTGCCAGCAGTTACCGGGCCGATGCACCTTATCAGCCCCAGCATTTT
TRBV5-1,TRBJ2-3,15,many,TRBD2,CASTRLAGDTDTQYF,TGCGCCAGCACCCGACTAGCGGGGGACACAGATACGCAGTATTTT
TRBV5-1,TRBJ2-2,14,many,TRBD2,CASRTSLNTGELFF,TGCGCCAGCAGGACTAGCTTGAACACCGGGGAGCTGTTTTTT